This T cell receptor beta chain was identified in a study of T cells in Graves' hyperthyroidism and ophthalmopathy. Study findings and constraints: In simple terms, a model built on 13 V-J features told ophthalmopathy apart from stable hyperthyroidism.

This clonotype came up many times. As yet, its antigen is unknown. The CDR3 contains 13 residues. V gave up 2 bases and J gave up 5 bases, with 7 bases separating them. Amplified TCR beta CDR3 regions came from RNA transcripts. The HTBI primer set was used in a first-round RT-PCR of the TCR CDR3. TCRdb passed the multiplex PCR reads through MiXCR, listing each CDR3 protein once. The sample contains about 290,000 distinct CDR3 sequences, around a sixth of which appear only once. Over 18 months, lack of ophthalmopathy progression marked Graves' hyperthyroidism as stable. Sequencing was performed on blood. This TCR came from a man aged 25-45 years with Graves' hyperthyroidism. V usage is TRBV12-3 or TRBV12-4 and J usage is TRBJ1-5; no definite D call. The CDR3 protein is CASSLRRYQPQHF. The DNA of the CDR3 is TGTGCCAGCAGTTTAAGGAGATATCAGCCCCAGCATTTT.